What follows describes a single T cell receptor (beta chain). No antigen is known for it. The junction departs from the called germline gene at one end, perhaps through a read error. This entry belongs to a study of post-analysis software for immune sequencing data. Notes on the study in general: With F measure, samples from one preparation batch clustered together strongly. Multiple sclerosis patients had significantly lower normalized Chao1 diversity than controls. The five TRBV segments detected at higher frequency in patients than in controls included TRBV5-6, TRBV5-1 and TRBV20-1.

Germline V gives CDR1 SSHAT, CDR2 FNYEAQ (reference sequence). CDR3 length: 16 residues. Researchers reported that TCR beta cDNA libraries carried unique molecular identifiers. T cells, about 0.85 to 11 million of them, yielded roughly 470,000 cDNA molecules. TCRdb used MiXCR to reprocess the PCR reads, holding one entry per CDR3 protein. The table lists about 680,000 distinct CDR3 sequences, roughly three fifths of them singletons. The chain links TRBV7-7 to TRBJ2-5; TRBD1 matches 9 bases. The sequenced sample consisted of blood. The receptor was derived from a girl aged 2 to 10 with multiple sclerosis. The CDR3 DNA reads as TGTGCTAGCAGCGCAGGGCCGGGACAGGGCCAAGAGACCCAGTACTTC. As protein: CASSAGPGQGQETQYF.